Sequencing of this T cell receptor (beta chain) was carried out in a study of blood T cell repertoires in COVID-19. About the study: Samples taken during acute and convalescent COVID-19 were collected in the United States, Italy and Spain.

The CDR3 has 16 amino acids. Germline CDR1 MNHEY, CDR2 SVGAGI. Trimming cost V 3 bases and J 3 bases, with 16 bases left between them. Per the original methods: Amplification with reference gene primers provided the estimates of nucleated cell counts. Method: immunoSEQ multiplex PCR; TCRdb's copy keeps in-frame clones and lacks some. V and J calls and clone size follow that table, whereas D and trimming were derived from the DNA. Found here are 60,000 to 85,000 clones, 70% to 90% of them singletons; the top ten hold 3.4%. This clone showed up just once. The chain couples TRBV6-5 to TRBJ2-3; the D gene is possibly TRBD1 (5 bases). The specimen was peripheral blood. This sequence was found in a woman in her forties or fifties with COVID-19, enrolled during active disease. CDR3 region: CASSYYQGHGTDTQYF. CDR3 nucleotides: TGTGCCAGCAGTTATTATCAGGGCCATGGGACAGATACGCAGTATTTT.